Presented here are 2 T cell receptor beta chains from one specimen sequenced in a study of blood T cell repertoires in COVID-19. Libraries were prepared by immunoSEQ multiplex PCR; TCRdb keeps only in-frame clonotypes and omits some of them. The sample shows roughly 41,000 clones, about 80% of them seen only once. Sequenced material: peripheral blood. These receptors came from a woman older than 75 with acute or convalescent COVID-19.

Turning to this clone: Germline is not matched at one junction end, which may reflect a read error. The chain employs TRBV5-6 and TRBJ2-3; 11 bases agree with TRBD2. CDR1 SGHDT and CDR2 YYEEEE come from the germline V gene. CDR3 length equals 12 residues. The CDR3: CASSSSGGIPNF. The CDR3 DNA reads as TGTGCCAGCAGCTCTAGCGGGGGGATCCCCAATTTT.

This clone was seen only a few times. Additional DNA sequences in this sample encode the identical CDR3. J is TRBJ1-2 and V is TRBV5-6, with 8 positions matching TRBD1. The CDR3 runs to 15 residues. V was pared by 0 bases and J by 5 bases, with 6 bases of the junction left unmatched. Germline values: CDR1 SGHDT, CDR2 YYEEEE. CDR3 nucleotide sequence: TGTGCCAGCAGCTTGGTGACAGGGGTAGGGTATGGCTACACCTTC. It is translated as CASSLVTGVGYGYTF.